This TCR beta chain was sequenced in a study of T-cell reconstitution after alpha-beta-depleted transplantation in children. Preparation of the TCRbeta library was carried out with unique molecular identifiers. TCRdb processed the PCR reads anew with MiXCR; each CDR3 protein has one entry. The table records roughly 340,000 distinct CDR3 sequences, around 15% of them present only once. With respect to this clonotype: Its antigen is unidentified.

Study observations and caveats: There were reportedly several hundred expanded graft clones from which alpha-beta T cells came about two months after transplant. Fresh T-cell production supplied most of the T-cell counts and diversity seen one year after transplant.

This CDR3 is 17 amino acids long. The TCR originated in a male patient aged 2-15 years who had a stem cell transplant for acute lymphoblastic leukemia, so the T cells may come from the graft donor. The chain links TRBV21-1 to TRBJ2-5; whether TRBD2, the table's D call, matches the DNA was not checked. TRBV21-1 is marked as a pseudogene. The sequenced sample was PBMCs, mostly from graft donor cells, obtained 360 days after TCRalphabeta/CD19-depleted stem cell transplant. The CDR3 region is CASSKGRNTPYGETQYF. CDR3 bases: TGTGCCAGCAGCAAAGGGAGGAACACCCCGTATGGAGAGACCCAGTACTTC.